Below, 17 T cell receptor beta chains from the same sample are listed, as sequenced in a study of vaccination and CD4 T cells after COVID-19. The antigens these receptors bind are not known. The treatment: roughly 11-day PBMC culture with coronavirus spike peptide pools or control peptides (ViraFEST assay). Oncomine TCR Beta short-read sequencing was applied to DNA from cultured CD4+ T cells. TCRdb processed the PCR reads anew with MiXCR; each CDR3 protein has one entry. The table includes 17,000 or so distinct CDR3 sequences, 43% detected once. Specimen: CD4+ T cells from blood, cultured in vitro, collected before SARS-CoV-2 vaccination. These receptors were taken from a human donor who had recovered from COVID-19.

The J gene is TRBJ2-5, the V gene TRBV28; tentatively, D is TRBD2 (6 bases). This CDR3 region has 13 residues. CDR1 is MDHEN and CDR2 is SYDVKM in the germline V gene. Trimming removed 7 bases at V and 5 bases at J, with 14 bases between. The chain's CDR3 is CASNDGRMETQYF. CDR3 sequence (DNA): TGTGCCAGCAACGACGGGAGAATGGAGACCCAGTACTTC.

V and J are TRBV5-1 and TRBJ2-7, with 8 nucleotides matching TRBD1. The V and J ends lost 0 bases and 1 base, in that order; junction bases with no gene match: 9. The CDR3 runs to 17 residues. CDR1 SGHRS and CDR2 YFSETQ come from the germline V gene. The CDR3 reads CASSLGIGTGFSYEQYF. As DNA, the CDR3 is TGCGCCAGCAGCTTGGGTATCGGGACAGGATTTTCCTACGAGCAGTACTTC.

The chain combines TRBV4-1 with TRBJ1-2; the match to TRBD1 covers 7 bases. CDR3 size: 17 residues. Looked up from germline, CDR1 is MGHRA and CDR2 is YSYEKL. Trimming took 3 bases from V and 5 from J; bases not matched to a gene: 15. This CDR3 is CASSQPRQGHGGYGYTF. DNA of the CDR3: TGCGCCAGCAGCCAGCCAAGACAGGGCCATGGGGGGTATGGCTACACCTTC.

In DNA form, the CDR3 reads TGTGCCAGCAGTTCGCGCAGGGGCACTGAAGCTTTCTTT. It translates to CASSSRRGTEAFF. The V gene is TRBV12-3 or TRBV12-4, the J gene TRBJ1-1; perhaps TRBD1 as D (6 bases). The CDR3 contains 13 residues. V was cut by 4 bases and J by 4 bases, with 10 bases left in between.

This clonotype was detected a few times. The gene calls are TRBV6-1 and TRBJ1-6; 8 bases agree with TRBD1. The CDR3 consists of 13 residues. From germline, CDR1 is MNHNS and CDR2 SASEGT. Trimming took 4 bases from V and 10 from J; bases not matched to a gene: 3. CDR3 region: CASSVDRDSPLHF. The CDR3 bases are TGTGCCAGCAGTGTGGACAGGGACTCACCCCTCCACTTT.

The chain has TRBV20-1 and TRBJ1-6; no clear D gene. Trimming removed 1 base from V and 5 bases from J, with 9 bases in between. CDR3 size: 14 residues. The germline V gene encodes CDR1 DFQATT and CDR2 SNEGSKA (reference sequence). The CDR3 spells CSARVPGDNSPLHF. DNA of the CDR3: TGCAGTGCTAGAGTGCCGGGAGATAATTCACCCCTCCACTTT.

The J gene is TRBJ1-5, the V gene TRBV20-1; D perhaps matches TRBD1 (5 bases). The CDR3 runs to 14 residues. V lost 5 bases and J 1 base, leaving 12 bases between the germline ends. CDR1 and CDR2 from the germline V gene are DFQATT and SNEGSKA (reference sequence). As DNA, the CDR3 is TGCAGTGCTCACAGAGGGGAAAGCAATCAGCCCCAGCATTTT. It codes for CSAHRGESNQPQHF.

The chain carries TRBV6-1 and TRBJ1-6; the D gene is possibly TRBD1 (5 bases). This CDR3 contains 14 residues. Trimming removed 6 bases from V and 7 bases from J, with 13 bases in between. Germline CDR1 and CDR2: MNHNS and SASEGT. This chain's CDR3 is CASRAGTANSPLHF. The CDR3 DNA is TGTGCCAGCAGAGCCGGGACTGCGAATTCACCCCTCCACTTT.

The CDR3 nucleotides are TGCGCCAGCAGTCAAACACTCGGGGGAATGCGAGGGAACACTGAAGCTTTCTTT. It encodes CASSQTLGGMRGNTEAFF. The chain is built from TRBV23-1 and TRBJ1-1; weak D call: TRBD1 (5 bases). TRBV23-1 is an ORF, with its function uncertain. V was shortened by 2 bases and J by 1 base, with 20 bases between the two germline ends. The CDR3 has 18 amino acids.

The gene calls are TRBV7-2 and TRBJ1-2, with TRBD1 as a possible D gene (5 bases). Germline-derived CDR1 and CDR2 are SGHTA and FQGNSA. Trimming took 1 base from V and 6 from J, leaving 18 bases between them. The CDR3 has 16 residues. This chain's CDR3 is CASSLDRTGGRDGYTF. CDR3 DNA: TGTGCCAGCAGCTTAGACAGGACCGGGGGAAGAGATGGCTACACCTTC.

The chain is built from TRBV5-6 and TRBJ2-7; D unresolved. V shed 0 bases and J shed 4 bases, with 5 bases lying between them. CDR3 length equals 12 residues. Germline V gives CDR1 SGHDT, CDR2 YYEEEE. As DNA, the CDR3 is TGTGCCAGCAGCTTGGAAGGATACGAGCAGTACTTC. It encodes CASSLEGYEQYF.

This clonotype was counted a few times. This chain links TRBV20-1 with TRBJ2-7; tentatively, D is TRBD1 (6 bases). Per the germline V gene, CDR1 is DFQATT and CDR2 is SNEGSKA (reference sequence). V was pared by 5 bases and J by 6 bases, with 20 bases between. The CDR3 contains 14 residues. The CDR3 reads CSAPKNRVGSEQYF. The DNA for the CDR3 is TGCAGTGCTCCAAAAAACAGGGTGGGTAGCGAGCAGTACTTC.

This clonotype was seen a few times. The gene calls are TRBV7-2 and TRBJ2-4, with 8 bases matching TRBD1. This CDR3 comprises 16 residues. The V gene end was trimmed by 1 base and the J gene end by 2 bases; junction bases not matched to a gene: 4. Germline V CDR1 and CDR2: SGHTA, FQGNSA. The CDR3 is CASSLVRTGTKNIQYF. In DNA form, the CDR3 reads TGTGCCAGCAGCTTAGTTAGGACAGGGACCAAAAACATTCAGTACTTC.

The V gene is TRBV11-3, the J gene TRBJ2-7; a possible D gene is TRBD1 (6 bases). The CDR3 covers 16 residues. Per germline, CDR1 SGHNT and CDR2 YENEEA. Trimming took 1 base from V and 0 from J, leaving 13 bases between them. The DNA of the CDR3 is TGTGCCAGCAGCTTAGTGCTGGCAGGGGTCTCCTACGAGCAGTACTTC. Its translation: CASSLVLAGVSYEQYF.

The chain couples TRBV6-2 or TRBV6-3 to TRBJ1-2; weak D call: TRBD1 (5 bases). This CDR3 has 16 residues. Trimming removed 4 bases at V and 6 bases at J, with 21 bases between. The germline CDR1 and CDR2 sequences are MNHEY and SVGEGT. The CDR3 here is CASSSLGQGVSNGYTF. For the CDR3, the DNA is TGTGCCAGCAGTTCCCTGGGGCAGGGAGTCTCCAATGGCTACACCTTC.

In this sample, this clonotype turned up a few times. This sequence joins TRBV20-1 and TRBJ2-3, with 8 bases identical to TRBD1. Germline V CDR1 and CDR2: DFQATT, SNEGSKA (reference sequence). Germline trimming cut 3 bases from V and 4 bases from J; bases unmatched to any gene: 12. The CDR3 is 16 residues long. The CDR3 bases are TGCAGTGCTAGCCTATCACTCAGGGGGCAAGCAGATACGCAGTATTTT. Its translation: CSASLSLRGQADTQYF.

This clonotype came up once. This chain uses TRBV2 with TRBJ1-4, with D uncertain. The V gene lost 2 bases and the J gene lost 8 bases, with 18 bases spanning the gap. The CDR3 runs 16 residues. Germline V gene data show CDR1 as SNHLY and CDR2 as FYNNEI. Here the CDR3 DNA reads TGTGCCAGCAGTGAATATGGCCGGCAGATCACGGAAAAACTGTTTTTT. It codes for CASSEYGRQITEKLFF.